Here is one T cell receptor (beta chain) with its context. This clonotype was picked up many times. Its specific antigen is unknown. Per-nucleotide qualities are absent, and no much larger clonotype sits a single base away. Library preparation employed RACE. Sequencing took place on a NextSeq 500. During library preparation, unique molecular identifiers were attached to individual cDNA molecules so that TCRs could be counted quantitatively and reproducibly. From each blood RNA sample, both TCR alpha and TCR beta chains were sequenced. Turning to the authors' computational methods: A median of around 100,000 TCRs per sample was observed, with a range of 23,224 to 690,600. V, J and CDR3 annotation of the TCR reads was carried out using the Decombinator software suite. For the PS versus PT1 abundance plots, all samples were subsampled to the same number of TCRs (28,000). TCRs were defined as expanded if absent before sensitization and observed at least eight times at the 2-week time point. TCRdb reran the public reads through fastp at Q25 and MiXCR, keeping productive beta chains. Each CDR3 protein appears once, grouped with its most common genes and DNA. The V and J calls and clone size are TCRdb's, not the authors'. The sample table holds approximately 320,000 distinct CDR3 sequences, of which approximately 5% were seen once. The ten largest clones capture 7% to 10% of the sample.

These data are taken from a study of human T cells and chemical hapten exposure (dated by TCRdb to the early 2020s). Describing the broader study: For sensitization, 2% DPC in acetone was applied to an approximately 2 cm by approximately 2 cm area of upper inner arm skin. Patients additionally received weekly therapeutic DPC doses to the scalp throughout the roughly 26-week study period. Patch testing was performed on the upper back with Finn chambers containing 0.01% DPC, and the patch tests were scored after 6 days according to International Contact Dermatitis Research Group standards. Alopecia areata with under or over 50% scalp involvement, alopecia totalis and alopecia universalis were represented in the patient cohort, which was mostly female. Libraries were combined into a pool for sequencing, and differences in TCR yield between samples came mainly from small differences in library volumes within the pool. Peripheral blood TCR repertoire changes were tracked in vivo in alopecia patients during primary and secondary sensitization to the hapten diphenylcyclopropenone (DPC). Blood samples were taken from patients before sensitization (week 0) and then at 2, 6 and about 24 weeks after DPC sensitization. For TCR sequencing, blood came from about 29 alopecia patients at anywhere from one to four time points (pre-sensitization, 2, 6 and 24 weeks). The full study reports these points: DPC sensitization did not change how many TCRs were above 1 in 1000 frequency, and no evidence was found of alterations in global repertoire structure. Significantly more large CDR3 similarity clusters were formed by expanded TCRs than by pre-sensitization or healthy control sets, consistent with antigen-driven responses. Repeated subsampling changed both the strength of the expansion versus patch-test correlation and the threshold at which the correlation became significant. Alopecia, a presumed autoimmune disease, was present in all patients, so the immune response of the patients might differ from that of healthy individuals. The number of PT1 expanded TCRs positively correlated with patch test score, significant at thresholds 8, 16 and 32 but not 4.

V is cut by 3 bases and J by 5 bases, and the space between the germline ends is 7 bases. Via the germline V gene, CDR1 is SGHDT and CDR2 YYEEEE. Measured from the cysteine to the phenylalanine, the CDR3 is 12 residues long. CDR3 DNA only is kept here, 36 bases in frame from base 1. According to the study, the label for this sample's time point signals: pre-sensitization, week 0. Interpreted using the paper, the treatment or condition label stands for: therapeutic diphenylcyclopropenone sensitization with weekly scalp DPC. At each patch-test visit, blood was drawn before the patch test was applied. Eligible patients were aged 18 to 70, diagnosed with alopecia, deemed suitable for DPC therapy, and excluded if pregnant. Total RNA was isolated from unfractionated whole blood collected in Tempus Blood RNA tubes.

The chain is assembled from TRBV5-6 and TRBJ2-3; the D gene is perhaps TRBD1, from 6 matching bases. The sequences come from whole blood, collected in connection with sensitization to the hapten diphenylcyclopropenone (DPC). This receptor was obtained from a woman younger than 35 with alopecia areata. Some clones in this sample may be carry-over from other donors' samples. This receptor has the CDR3 CASSWTEDTQYF. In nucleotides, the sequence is TGTGCCAGCAGCTGGACAGAAGATACGCAGTATTTT.